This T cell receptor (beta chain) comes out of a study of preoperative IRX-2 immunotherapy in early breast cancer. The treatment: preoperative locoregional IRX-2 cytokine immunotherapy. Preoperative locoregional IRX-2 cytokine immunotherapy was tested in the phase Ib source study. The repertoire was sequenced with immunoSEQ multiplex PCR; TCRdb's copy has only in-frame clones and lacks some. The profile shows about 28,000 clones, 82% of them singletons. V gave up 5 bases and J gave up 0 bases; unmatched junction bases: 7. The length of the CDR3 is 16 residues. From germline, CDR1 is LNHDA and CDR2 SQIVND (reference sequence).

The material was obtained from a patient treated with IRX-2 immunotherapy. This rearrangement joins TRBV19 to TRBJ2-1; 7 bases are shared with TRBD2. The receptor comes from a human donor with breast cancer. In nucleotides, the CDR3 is TGTGCCAGTAGTGCGGGACTACCGAGCTCCTACAATGAGCAGTTCTTC. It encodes CASSAGLPSSYNEQFF.